One sample yielded the 32 T cell receptor beta chains listed below, sequenced in a study of patients and donors after allogeneic stem cell transplantation. MiXCR, run by TCRdb on the RT-PCR reads, gives a single entry per CDR3 protein. The sample has 98,000 or so distinct CDR3 sequences, approximately 40% seen once; the top ten hold 25% to 35%. The sample was blood, either unsorted or a sorted T cell fraction (not recorded which). All receptors come from a human donor who was either an allogeneic HSCT recipient or a stem cell or donor lymphocyte infusion donor (not recorded which). It is not recorded whose cells these are; they may come from a transplant donor.

This sequence joins TRBV3-1 and TRBJ1-6; D may be TRBD1 (6 bases). V lost 1 base to trimming and J lost 7 bases, with 14 bases between them. This CDR3 has 16 amino acids. CDR1 and CDR2 (germline): LGHDT, YNNKEL (reference sequence). The CDR3 bases are TGTGCCAGCAGCCAAGCCACGACAGGACGCAATTCACCCCTCCACTTT. It encodes CASSQATTGRNSPLHF.

The chain has TRBV15 and TRBJ2-7; D possibly uses TRBD1 or TRBD2 (5 bases each). Germline V gene sequence: CDR1 LNHNV, CDR2 YYDKDF (reference sequence). The V and J ends lost 5 bases and 2 bases respectively, with 13 bases between them. The CDR3 has 14 amino acids. The CDR3 here is CATSGREFPYEQYF. DNA for the CDR3: TGTGCCACCAGCGGCAGGGAGTTCCCCTACGAGCAGTACTTC.

V usage is TRBV24-1 and J usage is TRBJ2-5, with TRBD1 identical over 7 bases. With V trimmed by 9 bases and J by 4 bases, 4 bases remained unmatched. The V gene's germline CDR1 is KGHDR and CDR2 SFDVKD. This CDR3 contains 12 residues. CDR3 loop: CATGDSIETQYF. DNA for the CDR3: TGTGCCACCGGGGACAGTATAGAGACCCAGTACTTC.

The genes are TRBV5-1 and TRBJ2-7; 7 bases map to TRBD2. Germline V gene data show CDR1 as SGHRS and CDR2 as YFSETQ. V trimming: 0 bases; J trimming: 2 bases; junction bases outside the gene matches: 5. CDR3 length: 15 residues. The chain's CDR3 is CASSLASSGTYEQYF. The CDR3 coding sequence is TGCGCCAGCAGCTTGGCCTCTAGCGGAACCTACGAGCAGTACTTC.

A few counts support this clonotype. The chain employs TRBV12-3 or TRBV12-4 and TRBJ1-5, with 8 positions matching TRBD1. CDR3 size: 15 residues. Trimming took 1 base from V and 6 from J; bases not matched to a gene: 5. CDR3 in DNA: TGTGCCAGCAGTTTAGGGACAGGGCATTTTCAGCCCCAGCATTTT. This translates into CASSLGTGHFQPQHF.

The sample holds many counts of this clonotype. The CDR3 loop is CASRNKWGVYLGNQPQHF. The CDR3 DNA is TGTGCCAGCCGTAACAAGTGGGGGGTTTATTTAGGTAATCAGCCCCAGCATTTT. The chain combines TRBV6-6 with TRBJ1-5, with a weak D call TRBD1 (5 bases). This CDR3 contains 18 residues. Germline CDR1 MNHNY, CDR2 SVGAGI (reference sequence). V was pared by 8 bases and J by 4 bases, with 27 bases between.

The V gene is TRBV10-3, the J gene TRBJ2-7, with D perhaps TRBD2 (6 bases). Trimming left V 1 base short and J 4 bases short, with 17 bases between. The CDR3 consists of 16 residues. Germline values: CDR1 ENHRY, CDR2 SYGVKD. The CDR3 DNA reads TGTGCCATCAGTGAGTTTCTGGAGCGGGCCCCGTACGAGCAGTACTTC. This codes for CAISEFLERAPYEQYF.

The chain employs TRBV4-3 and TRBJ2-1, with TRBD2 matching over 9 bases. The V segment lost 6 bases and the J segment 5 bases; nucleotides outside the gene matches: 5. Germline CDR1 and CDR2: LGHNA and YSLEER. The CDR3 has 14 residues. The CDR3, as DNA: TGCGCCAGCAGACCTAGCGGGACCAACAATGAGCAGTTCTTC. This sequence encodes CASRPSGTNNEQFF.

The rearrangement uses TRBV12-3 or TRBV12-4 and TRBJ1-2; 7 bases align to TRBD1. With V trimmed by 5 bases and J by 8 bases, 14 bases remained unmatched. The CDR3 covers 15 residues. CDR3 sequence (DNA): TGTGCCAGCAGTATCTCCCGCCAGGGGGGCGGGGGCTACACCTTC. This gives the protein CASSISRQGGGGYTF.

J is TRBJ1-5 and V is TRBV7-9; D is perhaps TRBD1 (6 bases). V was cut by 2 bases and J by 9 bases, with 14 bases left in between. Germline CDR1 SEHNR, CDR2 FQNEAQ (reference sequence). This CDR3 spans 14 amino acids. The CDR3 spells CASSLRPGDGPQHF. The CDR3 DNA is TGTGCCAGCAGCTTAAGGCCAGGGGACGGGCCCCAGCATTTT.

This clonotype was seen a few times. The rearrangement joins TRBV7-8 to TRBJ1-5; 11 bases match TRBD1. Germline CDR1 reads SGHVS; CDR2 reads FQNEAQ. This CDR3 has 16 residues. V shed 1 base and J 4 bases; nucleotides not matched to a gene: 3. CDR3 nucleotide sequence: TGTGCCAGCAGCTTAGAGGGACAGGGGGTTAATCAGCCCCAGCATTTT. Protein product: CASSLEGQGVNQPQHF.

This clonotype was detected a few times. This rearrangement joins TRBV7-2 to TRBJ1-5, with 11 bases aligning to TRBD1. Germline CDR1 and CDR2: SGHTA and FQGNSA. The V gene end was trimmed by 3 bases and the J gene end by 5 bases; junction bases not matched to a gene: 0. CDR3 length: 14 amino acids. As DNA, the CDR3 is TGTGCCAGCAGCTTGGACAGGGGGCATCAGCCCCAGCATTTT. It codes for CASSLDRGHQPQHF. The entire variable domain, with the rest obtained from reference TRBV7-2 and TRBJ1-5, is as follows: GAGVSQSPSNKVTEKGKDVELRCDPISGHTALYWYRQSLGQGLEFLIYFQGNSAPDKSGLPSDRFSAERTGGSVSTLTIQRTQQEDSAVYLCASSLDRGHQPQHFGDGTRLSIL.

CDR3 bases: TGTGCCAGTTCGAACGGGGGACTAGCGGGAGGTAGGAATGAGCAGTTCTTC. This translates into CASSNGGLAGGRNEQFF. The chain uses TRBV19 and TRBJ2-1; 15 positions agree with TRBD2. This CDR3 is 17 amino acids long. The germline V gene has CDR1 LNHDA and CDR2 SQIVND (reference sequence). With V trimmed by 8 bases and J by 7 bases, 12 bases remained unmatched.

In this sample, this clonotype turned up a few times. This rearrangement joins TRBV29-1 to TRBJ2-5; D is uncertain. There are 15 residues in the CDR3. Germline lookup yields CDR1 SQVTM and CDR2 ANQGSEA. V lost 4 bases to trimming and J lost 2 bases, with 17 bases between them. The CDR3 nucleotides are TGCAGCGTTGTTAATCGGAGAGCGCCACAAGAGACCCAGTACTTC. Translation gives CSVVNRRAPQETQYF.

In this sample, this clonotype turned up a few times. This sequence joins TRBV6-5 and TRBJ2-1; D may be TRBD2 (5 bases). The CDR3 is made up of 14 amino acids. The V gene's germline CDR1 is MNHEY and CDR2 SVGAGI. The V and J ends lost 3 bases and 6 bases respectively, with 12 bases between them. The DNA of the CDR3 is TGTGCCAGCAGTTATTCTCCTCGGGGCAATGAGCAGTTCTTC. Translating it yields CASSYSPRGNEQFF.

This clonotype showed up just a few times. The chain is built from TRBV5-6 and TRBJ1-5, with D unresolved. This CDR3 comprises 13 residues. V lost 2 bases and J lost 9, with 12 bases in between. Germline CDR1 is SGHDT and CDR2 is YYEEEE. The CDR3 DNA reads as TGTGCCAGCAGCTTCACTGCCGCGGGGCCCCAGCATTTT. Its protein product is CASSFTAAGPQHF.

This clonotype was picked up a small number of times. The chain recombines TRBV9 with TRBJ2-5, with D perhaps matching TRBD2 (6 bases). The germline V gene encodes CDR1 SGDLS and CDR2 YYNGEE. The ends were cut back, 0 bases at V and 4 bases at J, with 10 bases in the middle. The CDR3 spans 14 residues. The CDR3 protein is CASSVGGLRETQYF. The CDR3 DNA is TGTGCCAGCAGCGTAGGGGGACTTCGAGAGACCCAGTACTTC. The variable domain in full, completed from reference TRBV9 and TRBJ2-5, reads DSGVTQTPKHLITATGQRVTLRCSPRSGDLSVYWYQQSLDQGLQFLIQYYNGEERAKGNILERFSAQQFPDLHSELNLSSLELGDSALYFCASSVGGLRETQYFGPGTRLLVL.

The chain carries TRBV28 and TRBJ2-4; D is unresolved. CDR3 length: 16 amino acids. The germline CDR1 and CDR2 sequences are MDHEN and SYDVKM. V gave up 2 bases and J gave up 0 bases, with 11 bases separating them. The CDR3 protein is CASSLKTRIAKNIQYF. DNA for the CDR3: TGTGCCAGCAGTTTAAAGACCCGGATAGCCAAAAACATTCAGTACTTC.

This clonotype was observed a handful of times. This chain joins TRBV9 and TRBJ1-2; D call uncertain. Germline V gene sequence: CDR1 SGDLS, CDR2 YYNGEE. This CDR3 region has 17 residues. V lost 6 bases to trimming and J lost 4 bases, with 25 bases between them. CDR3 region: CASTPDLKGRRGYGYTF. CDR3 nucleotide sequence: TGTGCCAGCACCCCTGACCTCAAGGGCCGACGAGGCTATGGCTACACCTTC.

The chain combines TRBV4-3 with TRBJ2-1, with TRBD2 identical over 14 bases. The germline V gene encodes CDR1 LGHNA and CDR2 YSLEER. This CDR3 is built from 16 residues. J lost 8 bases, V lost 4 bases, and 7 bases had no gene match. In nucleotides, the CDR3 is TGCGCCAGCAGCCGCTCACGGACTAGCGGGAGGTATGAGCAGTTCTTC. Translated, it gives CASSRSRTSGRYEQFF.

CDR3 residues: CASTGDGNTEAFF. CDR3 coding DNA: TGTGCCAGTACAGGGGACGGGAACACTGAAGCTTTCTTT. The rearrangement uses TRBV2 and TRBJ1-1; 7 nucleotides match TRBD1. The germline CDR1 and CDR2 sequences are SNHLY and FYNNEI. CDR3 length: 13 residues. V lost 9 bases, J lost 1 base, and 5 bases stayed unmatched.

This rearrangement joins TRBV15 to TRBJ1-6; TRBD1 agrees at 10 bases. Germline V gene sequence: CDR1 LNHNV, CDR2 YYDKDF (reference sequence). The CDR3 extends over 15 amino acids. V was pared by 2 bases and J by 8 bases, with 3 bases of the junction left unmatched. The DNA of the CDR3 is TGTGCCACCAGCAGATTCGGGACAGGGGATTCACCCCTCCACTTT. Its protein product is CATSRFGTGDSPLHF.

The gene calls are TRBV3-1 and TRBJ2-7, with D perhaps TRBD2 (6 bases). CDR1 LGHDT and CDR2 YNNKEL come from the germline V gene (reference sequence). Trimming pared 3 bases from V and 0 bases from J, leaving 9 bases between. The CDR3 has 14 amino acids. Here the CDR3 reads CASSQTGLSYEQYF. The DNA of the CDR3 is TGTGCCAGCAGCCAGACGGGACTCTCCTACGAGCAGTACTTC.

V and J are TRBV20-1 and TRBJ2-7; tentatively, D is TRBD1 (6 bases). Trimming left V 1 base short and J 3 bases short, with 10 bases between. This CDR3 region has 13 residues. CDR1 and CDR2 (germline): DFQATT, SNEGSKA (reference sequence). The CDR3 sequence: CSARGTANYEQYF. In DNA, the CDR3 is TGCAGTGCTAGAGGGACAGCAAACTACGAGCAGTACTTC.

This clonotype was found a few times. V and J are TRBV29-1 and TRBJ2-7; D not certain. V lost 2 bases and J lost 3, with 8 bases in between. Per the germline V gene, CDR1 is SQVTM and CDR2 is ANQGSEA. This CDR3 comprises 12 residues. CDR3 nucleotide sequence: TGCAGCGTTGAAAGGGCTGGCTACGAGCAGTACTTC. It translates to CSVERAGYEQYF.

The rearrangement uses TRBV28 and TRBJ1-3; 7 nucleotides match TRBD1. Losses at the gene ends were 3 bases for V and 5 bases for J; bases not matched to a gene: 13. Germline CDR1 and CDR2: MDHEN and SYDVKM. This CDR3 comprises 17 residues. The CDR3 nucleotides are TGTGCCAGCAGTTTGTTAGCCGGGACAGAGCGCAGAAACACCATATATTTT. Protein product: CASSLLAGTERRNTIYF.

This clonotype was found a few times. CDR3 protein: CASSPVKSKSSYEQYF. The CDR3 DNA follows: TGTGCCAGCAGTCCAGTAAAGTCCAAGAGCTCCTACGAGCAGTACTTC. This chain uses TRBV28 with TRBJ2-7; D gene unclear. Trimming cost V 5 bases and J 0 bases, with 17 bases left between them. The CDR3 is 16 residues long. Germline loops: CDR1 MDHEN, CDR2 SYDVKM.

J is TRBJ2-1 and V is TRBV20-1; D uncertain. Trimming shortened V by 0 bases and J by 4 bases, and 16 bases separated the two germline ends. This CDR3 has 16 residues. Germline-derived CDR1 and CDR2 are DFQATT and SNEGSKA (reference sequence). The chain's CDR3 is CSARDDSLGGYNEQFF. The CDR3 region has the DNA TGCAGTGCTAGAGATGACTCCCTGGGCGGATACAATGAGCAGTTCTTC.

This clonotype was found many times. V and J are TRBV29-1 and TRBJ1-4; D is ambiguous. V gave up 0 bases and J gave up 8 bases, with 7 bases separating them. Germline CDR1 and CDR2: SQVTM and ANQGSEA. The CDR3 has 12 amino acids. The CDR3 nucleotides are TGCAGCGTTGAAGATCGGCAGGAAAAACTGTTTTTT. Translation: CSVEDRQEKLFF. The full variable domain, completed using reference TRBV29-1 and TRBJ1-4, is SAVISQKPSRDICQRGTSLTIQCQVDSQVTMMFWYRQQPGQSLTLIATANQGSEATYESGFVIDKFPISRPNLTFSTLTVSNMSPEDSSIYLCSVEDRQEKLFFGSGTQLSVL.

V usage is TRBV10-3 and J usage is TRBJ2-1; TRBD2 aligns across 8 bases. The ends lost 3 bases at V and 8 bases at J; junction bases unmatched: 9. From germline, CDR1 is ENHRY and CDR2 SYGVKD. The CDR3 runs to 15 residues. CDR3 region: CAISDPGLVFDEQFF. The CDR3 DNA sequence: TGTGCCATCAGTGATCCGGGACTAGTGTTTGATGAGCAGTTCTTC.

The genes are TRBV12-3 or TRBV12-4 and TRBJ2-3; D may be TRBD1 or TRBD2 (6 bases each). The V and J ends lost 6 bases and 0 bases respectively, with 13 bases between them. The CDR3 is made up of 15 amino acids. The CDR3 loop is CASSPWGASTDTQYF. In nucleotides, the CDR3 is TGTGCCAGCAGCCCCTGGGGGGCGAGCACAGATACGCAGTATTTT.

This clonotype was seen a handful of times. Germline is not matched at one junction end, which may reflect a read error. The gene calls are TRBV18 and TRBJ2-1, with 9 bases lining up with TRBD1. Germline assignment: CDR1 KGHSH and CDR2 LQKENI. The CDR3 runs to 15 residues. This chain's CDR3 is CASSPRDRVWNEQFF. CDR3 sequence (DNA): TGTGCCAGCTCGCCACGGGACAGGGTCTGGAATGAGCAGTTCTTC.